A single sample is the source of the 15 T cell receptor beta chains below, sequenced in a study of cytomegalovirus exposure and HLA in healthy donors. The PCR made use of 60 Vbeta and 13 Jbeta primers. Only in-frame clones appear in the TCRdb table, and some are missing; sequencing was by immunoSEQ multiplex PCR. The table includes 140,000 to 150,000 clones, around a tenth detected once. What was sequenced was PBMCs. The receptors come from a man aged 50 or older in good health and CMV-seronegative.

This chain links TRBV27 with TRBJ2-3; 9 nucleotides agree with TRBD1. Germline loops: CDR1 MNHEY, CDR2 SMNVEV (reference sequence). The CDR3 is 15 amino acids. With 6 bases clipped from V and 5 bases from J, the junction kept 9 bases outside the gene matches. The CDR3 nucleotides are TGTGCCAGCAGCCGCCGGGACAGGGTGGGAGATACGCAGTATTTT. Protein product: CASSRRDRVGDTQYF.

The genes are TRBV6-5 and TRBJ2-3, with D perhaps TRBD1 (8 bases). Trimming took off 2 bases at V and 5 bases at J, with 17 bases between the two ends. Per germline, CDR1 MNHEY and CDR2 SVGAGI. The CDR3 runs to 16 residues. The CDR3 DNA follows: TGTGCCAGCAGTTACGCCGACAGGGGAGGGGTAGATACGCAGTATTTT. This encodes CASSYADRGGVDTQYF.

V gene TRBV6-5 combines with J gene TRBJ2-1; a weak D match, TRBD2 (7 bases). The CDR3 runs 12 residues. Per germline, CDR1 MNHEY and CDR2 SVGAGI. V lost 8 bases and J lost 8, with 13 bases in between. CDR3 protein: CASGRGVHEQFF. DNA of the CDR3: TGTGCCAGCGGGAGGGGGGTCCATGAGCAGTTCTTC.

Only a few counts were recorded for this clone. The chain is built from TRBV14 and TRBJ1-1, with TRBD1 matching 7 bases. The germline V gene encodes CDR1 SGHDN and CDR2 FVKESK. CDR3 size: 13 residues. The trim removed 4 bases at V and 7 bases at J, leaving 6 bases unmatched. The CDR3 is CASSPQTGLEAFF. CDR3 coding DNA: TGTGCCAGCAGCCCACAGACAGGGCTTGAAGCTTTCTTT.

The table lists this clone with a few counts. The chain joins TRBV28 to TRBJ1-1, with D perhaps TRBD1 (5 bases). V was pared by 6 bases and J by 9 bases, with 17 bases between. Germline V gene data show CDR1 as MDHEN and CDR2 as SYDVKM. This CDR3 spans 13 amino acids. The CDR3 protein is CASSSLGADKAFF. Written as DNA, the CDR3 is TGTGCCAGCAGCTCTCTAGGGGCCGATAAAGCTTTCTTT.

This clone was recorded a few times. V is TRBV28 and J is TRBJ1-1, with D uncertain. The V end was cut by 11 bases, the J end by 4 bases, with 11 bases between. The CDR3 extends over 11 amino acids. The V gene's germline CDR1 is MDHEN and CDR2 SYDVKM. CDR3 protein: CAVTRGTEAFF. CDR3 DNA: TGTGCCGTCACGAGAGGCACTGAAGCTTTCTTT.

This sequence joins TRBV6-5 and TRBJ1-1, with 7 bases identical to TRBD1. CDR1 is MNHEY, CDR2 SVGAGI, per germline. The length of the CDR3 is 16 residues. The ends lost 4 bases at V and 0 bases at J; junction bases unmatched: 8. The CDR3 sequence: CASSSRDSSLNTEAFF. The CDR3 nucleotides are TGTGCCAGCAGTTCTAGGGACAGTAGTCTGAACACTGAAGCTTTCTTT.

The chain recombines TRBV25-1 with TRBJ2-3; D uncertain. Trimming left V 3 bases short and J 0 bases short, with 13 bases between. CDR3 length: 16 amino acids. Per the germline V gene, CDR1 is MGHDK and CDR2 is SYGVNS. CDR3 bases: TGTGCCAGCAGTGATACCGGGTCTTCTAGCACAGATACGCAGTATTTT. Translated: CASSDTGSSSTDTQYF.

Details on this clone: The sample has other DNA sequences that encode this CDR3 too. The chain couples TRBV6-5 to TRBJ1-1; D is ambiguous. The CDR3 runs to 13 residues. The V gene lost 2 bases and the J gene lost 1 base, with 5 bases spanning the gap. Germline V CDR1 and CDR2: MNHEY, SVGAGI. CDR3 DNA: TGTGCCAGCAGTTACGGCAGGAACACTGAAGCTTTCTTT. The encoded protein is CASSYGRNTEAFF.

This clone turned up a few times. The V and J genes are TRBV7-7 and TRBJ2-3; TRBD2 is a possible D gene (6 bases). Germline V gives CDR1 SSHAT, CDR2 FNYEAQ (reference sequence). V was pared by 2 bases and J by 2 bases, with 11 bases between. This CDR3 spans 15 amino acids. The CDR3 sequence is CASSLNGGATDTQYF. CDR3 coding DNA: TGTGCCAGCAGCTTAAACGGAGGGGCCACAGATACGCAGTATTTT.

The rearrangement links TRBV4-2 to TRBJ2-7; 9 bases are a match to TRBD1. The CDR3 is 19 residues long. Germline V gene sequence: CDR1 LGHNA, CDR2 YNFKEQ. V lost 0 bases and J lost 2; bases outside the gene matches: 14. The CDR3 region is CASSQDPNDGQGKTYEQYF. Written as DNA, the CDR3 is TGTGCCAGCAGCCAAGATCCGAATGACGGACAGGGGAAGACCTACGAGCAGTACTTC.

This clone was recorded a few times. This chain joins TRBV6-6 and TRBJ1-1, with a possible D match to TRBD1 (5 bases). Trimming took 2 bases from V and 3 from J, leaving 10 bases between them. The V gene's germline CDR1 is MNHNY and CDR2 SVGAGI (reference sequence). CDR3 length equals 14 residues. The CDR3 DNA is TGTGCCAGCAGTTACAAGGGGATAGACACTGAAGCTTTCTTT. This codes for CASSYKGIDTEAFF.

This chain links TRBV10-3 with TRBJ1-2; no reliable D call. V lost 3 bases and J lost 6, with 14 bases in between. This CDR3 region has 14 residues. Germline lookup yields CDR1 ENHRY and CDR2 SYGVKD. CDR3 region: CAISDPVRGHGYTF. CDR3 coding DNA: TGTGCCATCAGTGATCCCGTGAGAGGTCATGGCTACACCTTC.

This clone was observed a few times. The chain has TRBV11-2 and TRBJ2-5; the D gene is possibly TRBD2 (5 bases). In germline, CDR1 is SGHAT, CDR2 FQNNGV. This CDR3 comprises 16 residues. Trimming took off 0 bases at V and 0 bases at J, with 11 bases between the two ends. The CDR3 sequence is CASSLDGWRYQETQYF. CDR3 bases: TGTGCCAGCAGCTTAGATGGGTGGAGGTACCAAGAGACCCAGTACTTC. The variable domain in full, completed from reference TRBV11-2 and TRBJ2-5, reads EAGVAQSPRYKIIEKRQSVAFWCNPISGHATLYWYQQILGQGPKLLIQFQNNGVVDDSQLPKDRFSAERLKGVDSTLKIQPAKLEDSAVYLCASSLDGWRYQETQYFGPGTRLLVL.

CDR3 DNA sequence: TGTGCCAGCAGCTTAGGAGGGGAGGGGGAGACCCAGTACTTC. This gives the protein CASSLGGEGETQYF. The chain carries TRBV7-6 and TRBJ2-5; 7 bases map to TRBD2. V shed 1 base, J shed 5 bases, and the junction held 4 bases outside the gene matches. The CDR3 runs 14 residues. Germline V gene lookup returns CDR1 SGHVS and CDR2 FNYEAQ. Filled out from reference TRBV7-6 and TRBJ2-5, the complete variable domain reads GAGVSQSPRYKVTKRGQDVALRCDPISGHVSLYWYRQALGQGPEFLTYFNYEAQQDKSGLPNDRFSAERPEGSISTLTIQRTEQRDSAMYRCASSLGGEGETQYFGPGTRLLVL.